There are a few counts of the clone carrying this TCR beta chain. Its antigen remains unidentified. Alongside a J-beta primer mix, a sample-barcoded 5' primer served in a second PCR lasting roughly 7 to 12 cycles. TCRdb reprocessed the 5' RACE reads via MiXCR and lists one record per CDR3 protein. The table has nearly 1 million distinct CDR3 sequences, roughly 50% seen once. This sample was included in a study of blood T cells in healthy people across ages. Study-level results: Getting older went along with TCR beta diversity per million T cells dropping roughly linearly. Nothing was known about donor CMV status, and this possibly confounded expanded clonotype changes.

The trim removed 2 bases at V and 2 bases at J, leaving 4 bases unmatched. Germline-derived CDR1 and CDR2 are WNHNN and SYGVQD (reference sequence). CDR3 length: 16 residues. This chain joins TRBV10-1 and TRBJ2-3, with 10 bases aligning to TRBD2. Sequenced input: blood. This TCR was recovered from a woman aged 55-69 years in good health. CDR3 loop: CASSEPSGSNTDTQYF. CDR3 bases: TGCGCCAGCAGTGAGCCTAGCGGGAGCAACACAGATACGCAGTATTTT.